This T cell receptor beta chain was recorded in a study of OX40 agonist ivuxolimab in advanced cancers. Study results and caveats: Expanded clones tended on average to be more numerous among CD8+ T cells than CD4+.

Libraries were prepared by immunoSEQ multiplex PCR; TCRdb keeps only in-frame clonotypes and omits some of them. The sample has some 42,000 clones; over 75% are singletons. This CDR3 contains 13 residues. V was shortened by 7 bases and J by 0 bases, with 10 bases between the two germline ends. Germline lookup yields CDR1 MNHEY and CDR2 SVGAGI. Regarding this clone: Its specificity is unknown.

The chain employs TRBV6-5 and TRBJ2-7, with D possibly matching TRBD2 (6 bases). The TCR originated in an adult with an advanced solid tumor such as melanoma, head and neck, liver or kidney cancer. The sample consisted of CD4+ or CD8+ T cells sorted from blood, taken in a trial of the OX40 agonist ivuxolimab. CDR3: CASNPGGSYEQYF. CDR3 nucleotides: TGTGCCAGCAATCCCGGGGGCTCCTACGAGCAGTACTTC.